This paragraph reports one TCR beta chain. The antigen is unknown. Data came from immunoSEQ multiplex PCR; TCRdb stores just in-frame clones and leaves some out. The sample lists fewer than 150,000 clones, just under 95% occurring once. The CDR3 loop spans 13 amino acids. Trimming took 3 bases from V and 1 from J, leaving 4 bases between them. Per germline, CDR1 MNHEY and CDR2 SVGAGI. This record comes from a study of T cell responses to AZD1222 COVID-19 vaccine. Study results and limitations: Among the donors, most were white British and more were female, and clonal diversity was possibly underestimated. Of spike-specific TCRs, nearly half reportedly target regions left unmutated in variants.

This TCR was sampled from an adult who received the AZD1222 COVID-19 vaccine. Sequencing used peripheral blood, obtained 28 days after the second AZD1222 dose. The V and J genes are TRBV6-5 and TRBJ1-5; D not certain. CDR3 DNA sequence: TGTGCCAGCAGTTATAACAGCAATCAGCCCCAGCATTTT. This codes for CASSYNSNQPQHF.